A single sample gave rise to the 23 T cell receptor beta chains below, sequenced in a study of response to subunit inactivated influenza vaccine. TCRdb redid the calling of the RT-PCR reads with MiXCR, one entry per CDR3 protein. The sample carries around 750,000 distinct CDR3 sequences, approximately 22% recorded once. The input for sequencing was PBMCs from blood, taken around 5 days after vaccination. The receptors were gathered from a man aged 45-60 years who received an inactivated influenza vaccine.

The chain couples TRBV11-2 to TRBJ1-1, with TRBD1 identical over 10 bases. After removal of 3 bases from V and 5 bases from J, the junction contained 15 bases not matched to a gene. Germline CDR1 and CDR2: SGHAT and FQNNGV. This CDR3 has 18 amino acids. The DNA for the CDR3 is TGTGCCAGCAGCTTTTGGGACAGGGGCAGATTTGGGGAGACTGAAGCTTTCTTT. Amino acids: CASSFWDRGRFGETEAFF. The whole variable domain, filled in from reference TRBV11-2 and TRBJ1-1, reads EAGVAQSPRYKIIEKRQSVAFWCNPISGHATLYWYQQILGQGPKLLIQFQNNGVVDDSQLPKDRFSAERLKGVDSTLKIQPAKLEDSAVYLCASSFWDRGRFGETEAFFGQGTRLTVV.

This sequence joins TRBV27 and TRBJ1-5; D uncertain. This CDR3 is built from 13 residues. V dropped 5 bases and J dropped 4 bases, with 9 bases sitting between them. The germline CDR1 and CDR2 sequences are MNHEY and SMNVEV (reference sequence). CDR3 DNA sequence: TGTGCCAGCAGTACCCTTGCGAATCAGCCCCAGCATTTT. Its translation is CASSTLANQPQHF.

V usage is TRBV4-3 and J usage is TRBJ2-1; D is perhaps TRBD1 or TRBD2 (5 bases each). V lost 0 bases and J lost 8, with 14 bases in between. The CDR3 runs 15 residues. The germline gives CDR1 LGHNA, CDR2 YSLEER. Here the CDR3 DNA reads TGCGCCAGCAGCCAAGATAAGGGGAGTTGGTATGAGCAGTTCTTC. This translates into CASSQDKGSWYEQFF.

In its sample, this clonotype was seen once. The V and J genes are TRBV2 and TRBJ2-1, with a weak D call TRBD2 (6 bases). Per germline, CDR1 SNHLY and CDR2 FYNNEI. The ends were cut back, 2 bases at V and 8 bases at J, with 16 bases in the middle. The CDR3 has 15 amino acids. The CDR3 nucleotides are TGTGCCAGCAGTGAATCACCGTCATGGGGGGATGAGCAGTTCTTC. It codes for CASSESPSWGDEQFF.

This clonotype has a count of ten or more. The chain's CDR3 is CASRSGTLNTGELFF. CDR3 DNA sequence: TGTGCCAGCAGGTCCGGGACACTGAACACCGGGGAGCTGTTTTTT. This chain joins TRBV12-3 or TRBV12-4 and TRBJ2-2, with a weak D call TRBD1 (6 bases). The CDR3 is 15 amino acids. Trimming left V 6 bases short and J 1 base short, with 12 bases between.

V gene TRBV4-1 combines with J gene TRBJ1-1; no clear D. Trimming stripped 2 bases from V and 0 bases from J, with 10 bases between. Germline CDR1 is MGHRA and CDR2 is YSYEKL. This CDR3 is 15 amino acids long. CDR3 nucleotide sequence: TGCGCCAGCAGCCAAATCGTAGGCCTGAACACTGAAGCTTTCTTT. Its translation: CASSQIVGLNTEAFF.

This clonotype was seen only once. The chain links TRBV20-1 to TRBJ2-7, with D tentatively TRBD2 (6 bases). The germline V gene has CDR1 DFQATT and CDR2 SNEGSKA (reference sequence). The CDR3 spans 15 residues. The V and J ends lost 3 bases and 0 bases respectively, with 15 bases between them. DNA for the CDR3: TGCAGTGCTAGCGTTAGGGGAGGAGTCTCCTACGAGCAGTACTTC. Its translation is CSASVRGGVSYEQYF.

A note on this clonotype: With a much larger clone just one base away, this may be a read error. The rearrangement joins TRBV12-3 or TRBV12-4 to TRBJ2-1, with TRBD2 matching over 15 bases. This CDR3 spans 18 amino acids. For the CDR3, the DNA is TGTGCCTGCAGTCCGGGACTAGCGGGAGGTCTGTCCTACAATGAGCAGTTCTTC. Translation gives CACSPGLAGGLSYNEQFF.

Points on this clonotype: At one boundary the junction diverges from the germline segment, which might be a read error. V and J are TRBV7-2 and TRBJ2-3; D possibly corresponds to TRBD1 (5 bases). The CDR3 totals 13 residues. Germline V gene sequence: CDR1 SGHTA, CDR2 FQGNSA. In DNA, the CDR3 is TGTGCAAGCAAGGGGCAGACCACAGATACGCAGTATTTT. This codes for CASKGQTTDTQYF.

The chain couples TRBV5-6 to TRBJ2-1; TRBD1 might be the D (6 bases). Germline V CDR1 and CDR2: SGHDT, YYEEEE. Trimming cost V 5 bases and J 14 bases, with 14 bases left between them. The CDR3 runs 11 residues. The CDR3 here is CASSFRGMEFF. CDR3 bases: TGTGCCAGCAGTTTCAGGGGAATGGAGTTCTTC. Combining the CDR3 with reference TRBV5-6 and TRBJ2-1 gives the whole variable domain DAGVTQSPTHLIKTRGQQVTLRCSPKSGHDTVSWYQQALGQGPQFIFQYYEEEERQRGNFPDRFSGHQFPNYSSELNVNALLLGDSALYLCASSFRGMEFFGPGTRLTVL.

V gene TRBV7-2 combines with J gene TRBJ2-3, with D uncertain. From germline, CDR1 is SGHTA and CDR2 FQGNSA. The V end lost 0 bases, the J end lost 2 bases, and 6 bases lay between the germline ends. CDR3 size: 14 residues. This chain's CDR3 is CASSLALVTDTQYF. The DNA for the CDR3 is TGTGCCAGCAGCTTAGCCTTAGTCACAGATACGCAGTATTTT. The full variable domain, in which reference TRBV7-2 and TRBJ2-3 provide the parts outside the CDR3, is GAGVSQSPSNKVTEKGKDVELRCDPISGHTALYWYRQSLGQGLEFLIYFQGNSAPDKSGLPSDRFSAERTGGSVSTLTIQRTQQEDSAVYLCASSLALVTDTQYFGPGTRLTVL.

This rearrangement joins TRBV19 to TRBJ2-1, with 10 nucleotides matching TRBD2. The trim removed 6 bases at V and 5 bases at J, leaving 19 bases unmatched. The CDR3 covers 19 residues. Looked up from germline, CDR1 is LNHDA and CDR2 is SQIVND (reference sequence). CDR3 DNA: TGTGCCAGTAGCTCTCCTAAGTTGAGTAGCGGGAGGTCCCACAATGAGCAGTTCTTC. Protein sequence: CASSSPKLSSGRSHNEQFF.

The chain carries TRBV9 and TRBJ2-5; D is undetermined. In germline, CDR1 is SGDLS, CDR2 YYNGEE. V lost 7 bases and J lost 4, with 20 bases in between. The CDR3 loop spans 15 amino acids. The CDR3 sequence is CASGPELRYPETQYF. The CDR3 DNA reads TGTGCCAGCGGACCGGAACTAAGATACCCAGAGACCCAGTACTTC.

This chain's CDR3 is CSARDLKRAGREQFF. In nucleotides, the CDR3 is TGCAGTGCTAGAGATCTCAAGCGGGCGGGGAGAGAGCAGTTCTTC. The chain links TRBV20-1 to TRBJ2-1; TRBD2 might be the D (6 bases). Germline CDR1 DFQATT, CDR2 SNEGSKA (reference sequence). The V and J ends lost 0 bases and 10 bases respectively, with 19 bases between them. There are 15 residues in the CDR3.

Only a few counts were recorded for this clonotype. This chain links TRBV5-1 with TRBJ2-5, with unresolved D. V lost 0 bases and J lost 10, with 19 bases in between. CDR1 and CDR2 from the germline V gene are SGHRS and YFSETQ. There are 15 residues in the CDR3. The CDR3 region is CASSLGRGRMWDQYF. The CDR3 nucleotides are TGCGCCAGCAGCTTGGGTCGAGGCCGGATGTGGGACCAGTACTTC.

The DNA of the CDR3 is TGTGCCAGCAGTTTATTAAGTCTTCGCACAGATACGCAGTATTTT. Translation: CASSLLSLRTDTQYF. The J gene is TRBJ2-3, the V gene TRBV28; D call uncertain. The CDR3 covers 15 residues. Germline-derived CDR1 and CDR2 are MDHEN and SYDVKM. Trimming pared 1 base from V and 1 base from J, leaving 9 bases between.

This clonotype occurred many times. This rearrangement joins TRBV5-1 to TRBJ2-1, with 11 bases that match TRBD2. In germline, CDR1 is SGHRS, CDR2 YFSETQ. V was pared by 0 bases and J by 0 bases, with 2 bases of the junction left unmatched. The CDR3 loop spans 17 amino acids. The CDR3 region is CASSLGGTSGSYNEQFF. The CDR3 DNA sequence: TGCGCCAGCAGCTTGGGTGGGACTAGCGGCTCCTACAATGAGCAGTTCTTC. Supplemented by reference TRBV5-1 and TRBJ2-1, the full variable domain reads KAGVTQTPRYLIKTRGQQVTLSCSPISGHRSVSWYQQTPGQGLQFLFEYFSETQRNKGNFPGRFSGRQFSNSRSEMNVSTLELGDSALYLCASSLGGTSGSYNEQFFGPGTRLTVL.

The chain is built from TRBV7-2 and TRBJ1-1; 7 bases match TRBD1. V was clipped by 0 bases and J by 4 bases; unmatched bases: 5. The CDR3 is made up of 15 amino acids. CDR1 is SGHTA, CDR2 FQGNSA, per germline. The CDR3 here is CASSLAQTGFTEAFF. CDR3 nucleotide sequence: TGTGCCAGCAGCTTAGCCCAGACAGGGTTCACTGAAGCTTTCTTT.

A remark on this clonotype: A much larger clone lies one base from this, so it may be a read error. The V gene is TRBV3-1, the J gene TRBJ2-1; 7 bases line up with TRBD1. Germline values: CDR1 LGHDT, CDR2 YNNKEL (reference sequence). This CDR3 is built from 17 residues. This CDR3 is CATSQDGDRGAYNEQFF. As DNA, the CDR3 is TGTGCCACCAGCCAAGATGGGGACAGAGGAGCCTACAATGAGCAGTTCTTC.

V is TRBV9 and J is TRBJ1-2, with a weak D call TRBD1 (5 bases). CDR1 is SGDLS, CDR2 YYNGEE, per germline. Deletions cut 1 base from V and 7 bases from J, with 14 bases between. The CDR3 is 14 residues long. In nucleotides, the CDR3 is TGTGCCAGCAGCGTAAAGGGGCTGCCGGGTGGCTACACCTTC. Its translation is CASSVKGLPGGYTF.

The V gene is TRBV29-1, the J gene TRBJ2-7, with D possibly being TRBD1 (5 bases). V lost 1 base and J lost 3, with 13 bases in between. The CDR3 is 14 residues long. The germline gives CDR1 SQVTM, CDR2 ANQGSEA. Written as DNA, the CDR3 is TGCAGCGTTGAAGCCTCCGGGCAGGGCTACGAGCAGTACTTC. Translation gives CSVEASGQGYEQYF.

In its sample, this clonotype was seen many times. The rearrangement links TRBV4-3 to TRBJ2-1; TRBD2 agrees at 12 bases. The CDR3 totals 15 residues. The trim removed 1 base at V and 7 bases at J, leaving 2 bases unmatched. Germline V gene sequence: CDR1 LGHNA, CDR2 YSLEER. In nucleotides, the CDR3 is TGCGCCAGCAGCCAAGGGACTAGCGGGAATAATGAGCAGTTCTTC. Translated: CASSQGTSGNNEQFF.

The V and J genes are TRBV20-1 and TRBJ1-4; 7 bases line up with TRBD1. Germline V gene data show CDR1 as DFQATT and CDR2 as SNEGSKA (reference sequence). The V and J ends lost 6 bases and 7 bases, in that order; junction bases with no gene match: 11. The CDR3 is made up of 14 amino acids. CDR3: CSAPRGPGVEKLFF. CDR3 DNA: TGCAGTGCCCCTAGGGGGCCAGGCGTTGAAAAACTGTTTTTT.